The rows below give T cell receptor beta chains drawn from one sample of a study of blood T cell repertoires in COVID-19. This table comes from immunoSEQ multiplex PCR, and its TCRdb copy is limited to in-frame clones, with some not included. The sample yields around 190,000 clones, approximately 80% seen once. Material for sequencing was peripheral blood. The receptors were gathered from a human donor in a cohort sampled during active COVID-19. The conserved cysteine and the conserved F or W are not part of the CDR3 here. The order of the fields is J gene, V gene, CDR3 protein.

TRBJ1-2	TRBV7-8	ASSRQSGADYGYT
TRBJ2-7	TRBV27	ASSYTGAYEQY
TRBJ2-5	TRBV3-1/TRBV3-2	ASSQGGTGWETQY
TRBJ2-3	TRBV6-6	ASSSMTQSTDTQY
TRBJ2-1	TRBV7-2	ASSFWAGVRNNEQF
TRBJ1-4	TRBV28	ASSLLSQGGKKLF
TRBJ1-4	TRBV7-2	ASRLTIATNEKLF
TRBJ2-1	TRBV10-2	ASSGHAYNEQF
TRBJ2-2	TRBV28	ASSLSSGSTGELF
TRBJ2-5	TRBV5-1	ASSFSPGKETQY
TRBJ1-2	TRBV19	ASSIDSWAGYGYT
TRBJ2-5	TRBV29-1	SVDGGLKTQY
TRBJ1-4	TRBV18	ASSQGAANEKLF
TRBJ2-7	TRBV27	ASSPTLGQLYEQY
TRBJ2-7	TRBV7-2	ASSSTSGGSSYEQY
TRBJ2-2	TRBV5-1	ASSSQGLAGSHTGELF
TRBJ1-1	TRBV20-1	RNRVSTEAF
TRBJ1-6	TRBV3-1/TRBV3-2	ASSSTVNSPLH
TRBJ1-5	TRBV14	ASSRGSNQPQH
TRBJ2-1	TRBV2	ASGGLGGNEQF
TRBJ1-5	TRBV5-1	ASSANPDSNQPQH
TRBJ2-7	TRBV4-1	ASSQDGTVLYEQY
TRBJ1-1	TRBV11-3	ASSLVGGAEAF
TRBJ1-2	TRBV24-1	ATSDARGINGYT
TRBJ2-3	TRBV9	ASSPAAGTDTQY
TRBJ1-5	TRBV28	ASSLGGGRSNQPQH
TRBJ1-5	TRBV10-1	ASSESRYQPQH
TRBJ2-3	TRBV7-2	ASSSGADTQY
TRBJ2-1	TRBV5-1	ASSPGGVRANEQF
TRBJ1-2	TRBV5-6	ASSLVITSYGYT